This paragraph covers one T cell receptor beta chain sequence. Its antigen remains unidentified. Per-base qualities were not stored, and no clone one base away is much larger. The library was produced with PCR. TCRdb shows the sequencer as Illumina HiSeq 2500. TCR libraries were prepared with molecular barcoding, using unique molecular identifiers to normalize TCRbeta repertoire quantification. TCRdb reprocessing: public reads trimmed at Q25 with fastp, clones called with MiXCR, in-frame beta chains kept. One record per CDR3 amino acid sequence lists the most common genes and DNA. The sample records tens of thousands of distinct CDR3 sequences, about 50% of which are singletons. The ten largest clones add up to 30% to 40% of the sample. The record originates from a study of T-cell reconstitution after alpha-beta-depleted transplantation in children (dated by TCRdb to the mid-2010s). For the wider study: Using TCR repertoire profiling, the study quantitatively followed how T-cell immune reconstitution unfolded in children after TCRalphabeta/CD19-depleted allogeneic hematopoietic cell transplantation. Study-level results and caveats: In some patients, the high TCRbeta diversity seen at day 60 was put down to recipient T cells and intrathymic progenitors that had survived conditioning. The apparently early recovery of alphabetaT-cell counts about two months after transplant reportedly depended on only several hundred rapidly expanded clones that came from non-depleted graft cells. Hyperexpanded clone frequencies declined over subsequent months; after one year, T-cell counts and TCRbeta diversity were mostly attributed to newly produced T cells.

CDR3 length: 16 amino acids, cysteine to phenylalanine. The read is trimmed to its CDR3 DNA, 48 bases read in frame from base 1. Relative to germline, V is 2 bases shorter and J is 1 base shorter, with 12 bases between their ends. CDR1 and CDR2 were assigned from the germline V gene as MNHEY and SVGEGT. What the treatment or condition label conveys for this sample: allogeneic hematopoietic cell transplantation with graft depleted of TCRalphabeta T cells and CD19 B cells. The children who served as transplant recipients had been given grafts of TCRalphabeta/CD19-depleted allogeneic hematopoietic cells.

The chain uses TRBV6-2 or TRBV6-3 and TRBJ2-1; possibly the D gene is TRBD1, per 6 matching bases. This TCR was recovered from a boy in the first two years of life with SCID, due to receive a stem cell transplant. The sequenced sample was peripheral blood, obtained before TCRalphabeta/CD19-depleted stem cell transplant. The nucleotide sequence reads as follows: TGTGCCAGCAGTTACGAACAGGGTTGGTCCTACAATGAGCAGTTCTTC. It translates to CASSYEQGWSYNEQFF.